The 10 T cell receptor beta chains below all came from one sample that was sequenced in a study of lymphopenia after photon versus proton radiotherapy (dated by TCRdb to between 2018 and 2021). Libraries were prepared through the immunoSEQ multiplex PCR assay. TCRdb holds this immuneACCESS table with in-frame rearrangements only. Some clones are missing; in checked studies, unresolved V genes explain under half, and the rest has no known cause. Counted in this sample were 35,000 to 45,000 clones; about four fifths of them appeared once. The ten largest clonotypes hold over 20% of the sample. Sequencing used peripheral blood, obtained from a patient treated with proton-based radiotherapy. The receptors stem from a woman aged 70-85 years with pancreatic cancer.

The chain couples TRBV5-8 to TRBJ2-1; 8 nucleotides align to TRBD2. The trim removed 5 bases at V and 4 bases at J, leaving 8 bases unmatched. The CDR3 extends over 15 amino acids. Germline loops: CDR1 SGHTS, CDR2 YDEGEE. This chain's CDR3 is CASRRPGLVYNEQFF. Written as DNA, the CDR3 is TGTGCCAGCAGACGACCGGGACTAGTGTACAATGAGCAGTTCTTC.

The chain joins TRBV7-6 to TRBJ2-1; D tentatively fits TRBD1 or TRBD2 (5 bases each). CDR1 and CDR2 (germline): SGHVS, FNYEAQ. V was clipped by 6 bases and J by 10 bases, with 19 bases between them. The CDR3 extends over 14 amino acids. CDR3 nucleotide sequence: TGTGCCAGCAGTCCTGGGGCGGGCCTTAGGGAGCAGTTCTTC. This sequence encodes CASSPGAGLREQFF.

The chain employs TRBV28 and TRBJ2-5; D is ambiguous. Germline values: CDR1 MDHEN, CDR2 SYDVKM. V dropped 8 bases and J dropped 2 bases, with 3 bases sitting between them. This CDR3 comprises 10 residues. CDR3 DNA sequence: TGTGCCAGCGGTCAAGAGACCCAGTACTTC. It yields the protein CASGQETQYF. The whole variable domain, remainder taken from reference TRBV28 and TRBJ2-5, is DVKVTQSSRYLVKRTGEKVFLECVQDMDHENMFWYRQDPGLGLRLIYFSYDVKMKEKGDIPEGYSVSREKKERFSLILESASTNQTSMYLCASGQETQYFGPGTRLLVL.

The V gene is TRBV7-2, the J gene TRBJ1-5, with 7 bases lining up with TRBD1. The CDR3 runs 13 residues. Trimming cost V 1 base and J 10 bases; bases outside gene matches: 4. CDR1 and CDR2 from the germline V gene are SGHTA and FQGNSA. As DNA, the CDR3 is TGTGCCAGCAGCTTAGAACAGGGGTTCCCCCAGCATTTT. Translation gives CASSLEQGFPQHF.

This rearrangement joins TRBV27 to TRBJ2-3; D gene unclear. CDR3 length: 13 amino acids. The germline V and J ends were trimmed by 0 bases and 2 bases, with 3 bases remaining between them. The germline V gene has CDR1 MNHEY and CDR2 SMNVEV (reference sequence). The CDR3 is CASSLSHTDTQYF. The DNA of the CDR3 is TGTGCCAGCAGTTTATCTCACACAGATACGCAGTATTTT.

The chain links TRBV2 to TRBJ2-5; D is possibly TRBD2 (5 bases). Trimming stripped 5 bases from V and 4 bases from J, with 14 bases between. This CDR3 has 14 amino acids. CDR1 is SNHLY, CDR2 FYNNEI, per germline. The DNA of the CDR3 is TGTGCCAGCAGTTCAACCCTTCGGGGAGAGACCCAGTACTTC. As protein: CASSSTLRGETQYF.

The chain has TRBV7-9 and TRBJ2-3, with D possibly matching TRBD2 (6 bases). Germline assignment: CDR1 SEHNR and CDR2 FQNEAQ (reference sequence). This CDR3 has 15 residues. Trimming left V 5 bases short and J 2 bases short, with 14 bases between. CDR3 sequence reads: CASSPKTRFTDTQYF. CDR3 DNA sequence: TGTGCCAGCAGCCCGAAGACTAGATTCACAGATACGCAGTATTTT.

The chain couples TRBV6-1 to TRBJ2-1; 8 bases are a match to TRBD1. With 4 bases clipped from V and 0 bases from J, the junction kept 2 bases outside the gene matches. Germline V gene lookup returns CDR1 MNHNS and CDR2 SASEGT. The CDR3 has 15 residues. The CDR3 reads CASSGGTGSYNEQFF. The CDR3 coding sequence is TGTGCCAGCAGTGGGGGGACAGGCTCCTACAATGAGCAGTTCTTC.

V gene TRBV9 combines with J gene TRBJ2-7; D is unresolved. Per germline, CDR1 SGDLS and CDR2 YYNGEE. V dropped 4 bases and J dropped 0 bases, with 14 bases sitting between them. CDR3 size: 15 residues. CDR3 coding DNA: TGTGCCAGCAGCCTATTGCCGGACCCCTCCTACGAGCAGTACTTC. It is translated as CASSLLPDPSYEQYF.

This chain joins TRBV2 and TRBJ1-5; D uncertain. Trimming stripped 5 bases from V and 6 bases from J, with 8 bases between. The CDR3 is 12 amino acids. Per germline, CDR1 SNHLY and CDR2 FYNNEI. CDR3 sequence: CASSLLGQPQHF. The CDR3 region has the DNA TGTGCCAGCAGTCTATTAGGTCAGCCCCAGCATTTT.